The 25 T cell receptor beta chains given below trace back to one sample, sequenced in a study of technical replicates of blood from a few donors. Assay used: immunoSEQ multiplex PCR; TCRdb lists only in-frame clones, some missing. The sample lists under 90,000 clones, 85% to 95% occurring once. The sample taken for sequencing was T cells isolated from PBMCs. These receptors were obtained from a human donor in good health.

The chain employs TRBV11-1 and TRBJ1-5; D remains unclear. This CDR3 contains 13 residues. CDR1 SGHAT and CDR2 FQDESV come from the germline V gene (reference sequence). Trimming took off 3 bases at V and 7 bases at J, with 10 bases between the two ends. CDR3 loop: CASSFEEGQPQHF. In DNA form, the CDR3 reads TGTGCCAGCAGCTTCGAAGAGGGCCAGCCCCAGCATTTT.

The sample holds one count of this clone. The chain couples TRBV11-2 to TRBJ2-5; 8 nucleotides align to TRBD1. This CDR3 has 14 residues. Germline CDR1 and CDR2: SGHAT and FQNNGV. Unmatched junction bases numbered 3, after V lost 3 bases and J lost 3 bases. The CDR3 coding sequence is TGTGCCAGCAGCTTGGACAGGGTAGAAGAGACCCAGTACTTC. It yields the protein CASSLDRVEETQYF.

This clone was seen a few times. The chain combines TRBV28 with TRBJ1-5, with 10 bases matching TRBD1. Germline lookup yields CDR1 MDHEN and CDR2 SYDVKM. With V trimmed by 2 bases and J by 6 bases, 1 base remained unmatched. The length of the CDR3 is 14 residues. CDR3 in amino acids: CASSLRDRGQPQHF. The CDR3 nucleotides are TGTGCCAGCAGTTTAAGGGACAGGGGTCAGCCCCAGCATTTT.

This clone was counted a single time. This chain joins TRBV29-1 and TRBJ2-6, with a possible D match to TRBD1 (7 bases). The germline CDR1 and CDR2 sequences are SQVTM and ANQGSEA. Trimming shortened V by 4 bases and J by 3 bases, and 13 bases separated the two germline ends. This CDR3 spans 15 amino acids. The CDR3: CSVGSGGSGANVLTF. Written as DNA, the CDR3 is TGCAGCGTTGGGTCAGGGGGGAGTGGGGCCAACGTCCTGACTTTC.

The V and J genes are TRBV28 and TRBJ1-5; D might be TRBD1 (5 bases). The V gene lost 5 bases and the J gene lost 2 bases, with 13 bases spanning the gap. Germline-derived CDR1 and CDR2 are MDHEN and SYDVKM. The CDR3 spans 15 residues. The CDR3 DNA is TGTGCCAGCAGTGGTCGGAGGGGTGGCAATCAGCCCCAGCATTTT. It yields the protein CASSGRRGGNQPQHF.

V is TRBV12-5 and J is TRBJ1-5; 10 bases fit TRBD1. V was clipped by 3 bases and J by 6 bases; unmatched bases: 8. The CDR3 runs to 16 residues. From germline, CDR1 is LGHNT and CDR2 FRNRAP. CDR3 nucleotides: TGTGCTAGTGGTTTAAACCCCGGGACAGGGGCTCAGCCCCAGCATTTT. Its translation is CASGLNPGTGAQPQHF. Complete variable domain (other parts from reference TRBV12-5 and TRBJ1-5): DARVTQTPRHKVTEMGQEVTMRCQPILGHNTVFWYRQTMMQGLELLAYFRNRAPLDDSGMPKDRFSAEMPDATLATLKIQPSEPRDSAVYFCASGLNPGTGAQPQHFGDGTRLSIL.

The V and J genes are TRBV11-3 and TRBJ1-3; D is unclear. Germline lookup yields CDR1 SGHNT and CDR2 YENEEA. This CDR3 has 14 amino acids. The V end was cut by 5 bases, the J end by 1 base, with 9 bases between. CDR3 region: CASSPPLSGNTIYF. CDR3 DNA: TGTGCCAGCAGCCCCCCCTTATCTGGAAACACCATATATTTT.

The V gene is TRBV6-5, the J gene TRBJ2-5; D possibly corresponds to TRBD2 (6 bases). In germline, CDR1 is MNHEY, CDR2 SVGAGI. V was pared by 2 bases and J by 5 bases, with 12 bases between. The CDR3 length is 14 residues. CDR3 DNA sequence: TGTGCCAGCAGTTACGGGCGGGATCTTGAGACCCAGTACTTC. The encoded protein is CASSYGRDLETQYF.

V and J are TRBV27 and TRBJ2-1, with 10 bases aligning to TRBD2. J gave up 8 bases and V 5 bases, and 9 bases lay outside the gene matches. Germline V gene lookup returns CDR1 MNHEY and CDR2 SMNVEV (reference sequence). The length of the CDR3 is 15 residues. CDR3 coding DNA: TGTGCCAGCAGTCTGGGAGCGGGAGGGGGAGATGAGCAGTTCTTC. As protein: CASSLGAGGGDEQFF.

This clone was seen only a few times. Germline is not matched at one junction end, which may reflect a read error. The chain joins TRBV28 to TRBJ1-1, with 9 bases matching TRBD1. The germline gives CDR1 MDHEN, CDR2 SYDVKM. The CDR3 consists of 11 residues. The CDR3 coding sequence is TGTGCCAGCAGACTCGGACAGGGGACGCTCTTT. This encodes CASRLGQGTLF. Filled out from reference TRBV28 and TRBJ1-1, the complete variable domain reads DVKVTQSSRYLVKRTGEKVFLECVQDMDHENMFWYRQDPGLGLRLIYFSYDVKMKEKGDIPEGYSVSREKKERFSLILESASTNQTSMYLCASRLGQGTLFGQGTRLTVV.

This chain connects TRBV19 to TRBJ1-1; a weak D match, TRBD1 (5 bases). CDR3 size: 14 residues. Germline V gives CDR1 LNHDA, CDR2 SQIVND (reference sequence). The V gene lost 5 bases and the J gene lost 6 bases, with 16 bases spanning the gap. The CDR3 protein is CASSRQRARAEAFF. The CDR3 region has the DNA TGTGCCAGTAGTCGACAGCGGGCGAGGGCTGAAGCTTTCTTT.

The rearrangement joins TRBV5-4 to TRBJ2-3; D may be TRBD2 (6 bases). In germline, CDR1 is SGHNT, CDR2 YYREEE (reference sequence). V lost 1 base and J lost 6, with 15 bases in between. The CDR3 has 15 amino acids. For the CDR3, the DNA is TGTGCCAGCAGCTTGAGTGGCGGGATTCGCGATACGCAGTATTTT. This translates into CASSLSGGIRDTQYF.

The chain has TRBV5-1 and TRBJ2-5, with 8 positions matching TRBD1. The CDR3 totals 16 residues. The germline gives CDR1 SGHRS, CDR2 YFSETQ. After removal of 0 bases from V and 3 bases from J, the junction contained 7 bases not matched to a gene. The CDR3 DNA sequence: TGCGCCAGCAGCTTGGGGTCCGGGACAGGAGAAGAGACCCAGTACTTC. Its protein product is CASSLGSGTGEETQYF.

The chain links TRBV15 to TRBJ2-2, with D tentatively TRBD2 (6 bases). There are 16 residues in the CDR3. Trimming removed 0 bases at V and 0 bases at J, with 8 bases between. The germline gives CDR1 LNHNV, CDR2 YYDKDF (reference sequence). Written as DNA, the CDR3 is TGTGCCACCAGCAGAGAGATAGCGGCGAACACCGGGGAGCTGTTTTTT. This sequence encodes CATSREIAANTGELFF.

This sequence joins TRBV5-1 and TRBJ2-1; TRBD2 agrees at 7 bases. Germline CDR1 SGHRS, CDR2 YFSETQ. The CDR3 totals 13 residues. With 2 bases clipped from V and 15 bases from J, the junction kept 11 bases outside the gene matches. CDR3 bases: TGCGCCAGCAGCTTTGGGGGAGGGCCGGAGGGGTTCTTC. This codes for CASSFGGGPEGFF.

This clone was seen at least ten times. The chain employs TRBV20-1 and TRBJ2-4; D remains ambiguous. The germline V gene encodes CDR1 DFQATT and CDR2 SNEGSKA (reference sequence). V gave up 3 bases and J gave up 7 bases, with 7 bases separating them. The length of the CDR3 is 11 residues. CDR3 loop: CSASVANIQYF. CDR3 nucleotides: TGCAGTGCTAGTGTTGCGAACATTCAGTACTTC.

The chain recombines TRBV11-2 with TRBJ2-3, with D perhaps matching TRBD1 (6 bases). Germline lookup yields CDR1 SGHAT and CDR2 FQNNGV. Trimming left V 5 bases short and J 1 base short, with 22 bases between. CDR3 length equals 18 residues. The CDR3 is CASSRGGRGRGGTDTQYF. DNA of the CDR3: TGTGCCAGCAGCCGGGGCGGACGCGGCAGGGGAGGCACAGATACGCAGTATTTT.

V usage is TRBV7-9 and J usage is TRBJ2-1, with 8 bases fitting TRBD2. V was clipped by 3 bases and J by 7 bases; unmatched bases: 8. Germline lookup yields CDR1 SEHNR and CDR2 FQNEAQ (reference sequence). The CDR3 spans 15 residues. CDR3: CASSFSGSLRNEQFF. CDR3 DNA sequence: TGTGCCAGCAGCTTCAGCGGGAGTCTAAGGAATGAGCAGTTCTTC.

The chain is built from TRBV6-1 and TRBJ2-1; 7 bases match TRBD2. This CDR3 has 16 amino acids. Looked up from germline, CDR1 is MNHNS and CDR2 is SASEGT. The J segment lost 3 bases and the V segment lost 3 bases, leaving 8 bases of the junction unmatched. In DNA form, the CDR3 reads TGTGCCAGCAGTGAGACTAGCATGTCAGACTACAATGAGCAGTTCTTC. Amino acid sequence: CASSETSMSDYNEQFF.

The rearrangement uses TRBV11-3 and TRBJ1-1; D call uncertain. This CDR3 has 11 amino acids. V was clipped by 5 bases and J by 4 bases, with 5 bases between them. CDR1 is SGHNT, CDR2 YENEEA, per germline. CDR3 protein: CASSGGTEAFF. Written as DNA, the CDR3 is TGTGCCAGCAGCGGAGGCACTGAAGCTTTCTTT.

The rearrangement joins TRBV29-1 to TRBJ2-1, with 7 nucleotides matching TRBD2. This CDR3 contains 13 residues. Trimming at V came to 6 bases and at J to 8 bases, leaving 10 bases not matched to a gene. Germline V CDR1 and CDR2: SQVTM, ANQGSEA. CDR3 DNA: TGCAGCGTCACTAGCGTGTCGTGGGATGAGCAGTTCTTC. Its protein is CSVTSVSWDEQFF.

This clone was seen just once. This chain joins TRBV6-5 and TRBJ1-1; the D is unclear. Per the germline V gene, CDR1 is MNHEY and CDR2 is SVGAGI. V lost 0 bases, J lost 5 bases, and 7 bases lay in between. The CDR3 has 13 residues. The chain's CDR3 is CASSYSWRTEAFF. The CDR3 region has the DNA TGTGCCAGCAGTTACTCGTGGAGGACTGAAGCTTTCTTT.

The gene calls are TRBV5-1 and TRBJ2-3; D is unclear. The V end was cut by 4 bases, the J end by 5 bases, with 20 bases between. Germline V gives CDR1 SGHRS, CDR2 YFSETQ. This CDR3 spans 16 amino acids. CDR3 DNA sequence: TGCGCCAGCAGCAGGATGGAGTCCCGTTTAAGAGATACGCAGTATTTT. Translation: CASSRMESRLRDTQYF.

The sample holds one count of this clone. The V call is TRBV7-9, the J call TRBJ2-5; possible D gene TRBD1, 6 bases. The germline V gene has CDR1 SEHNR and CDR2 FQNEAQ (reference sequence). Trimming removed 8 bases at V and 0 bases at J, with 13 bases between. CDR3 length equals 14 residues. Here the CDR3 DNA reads TGTGCCAGCTCCTCAGGGGCCTACCAAGAGACCCAGTACTTC. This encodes CASSSGAYQETQYF.

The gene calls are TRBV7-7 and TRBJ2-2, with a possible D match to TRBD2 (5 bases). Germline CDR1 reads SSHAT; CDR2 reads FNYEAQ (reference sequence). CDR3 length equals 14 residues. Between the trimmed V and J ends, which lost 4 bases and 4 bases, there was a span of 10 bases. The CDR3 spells CASSSTLATGELFF. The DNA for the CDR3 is TGTGCCAGCAGCTCAACTCTAGCCACCGGGGAGCTGTTTTTT.